The clone carrying this T cell receptor beta chain has only a few counts. CDR1 is SNHLY, CDR2 FYNNEI, per germline. The V and J ends lost 1 base and 2 bases, in that order; junction bases with no gene match: 1. The CDR3 is made up of 15 amino acids. Sequencing used immunoSEQ multiplex PCR; TCRdb keeps in-frame clones, though not all of them. The profile shows tens of thousands of clones, 95% to 99% of them singletons. The sample belongs to a study of technical replicates of blood from a few donors. The chain employs TRBV2 and TRBJ2-1, with 8 bases that match TRBD1. This TCR was sampled from a human donor in good health. The sample taken for sequencing was T cells isolated from PBMCs. CDR3 loop: CASSEGQGPYNEQFF. The DNA for the CDR3 is TGTGCCAGCAGTGAAGGACAGGGGCCCTACAATGAGCAGTTCTTC.